Following are 4 T cell receptor beta chains from one sample sequenced in a study of cytomegalovirus exposure and HLA in healthy donors. The PCR used 60 Vbeta and 13 Jbeta primers. Sequencing used immunoSEQ multiplex PCR; TCRdb keeps in-frame clones, though not all of them. The table records about 130,000 clones, about 80% of them present only once. The sequencing input was PBMCs. Receptors were obtained from a man younger than 40 in good health and CMV-seropositive.

The J gene is TRBJ2-7, the V gene TRBV29-1, with D tentatively TRBD1 (5 bases). Trimming removed 6 bases from V and 7 bases from J, with 22 bases in between. Germline assignment: CDR1 SQVTM and CDR2 ANQGSEA. The CDR3 has 14 residues. The CDR3 loop reads CSVGPSSSVPEQYF. In DNA, the CDR3 is TGCAGCGTGGGGCCGAGCAGCTCGGTCCCTGAGCAGTACTTC.

This CDR3 is CASSLGGSTGYTF. CDR3 in DNA: TGTGCCAGCAGCCTGGGGGGGAGTACTGGCTACACCTTC. The chain combines TRBV7-2 with TRBJ1-2, with a possible D match to TRBD1 (5 bases). V was trimmed by 5 bases and J by 7 bases, leaving 14 bases between them. The length of the CDR3 is 13 residues. Looked up from germline, CDR1 is SGHTA and CDR2 is FQGNSA.

This rearrangement joins TRBV11-2 to TRBJ2-7; 9 bases agree with TRBD2. Trimming at V came to 5 bases and at J to 3 bases, leaving 14 bases not matched to a gene. Germline V gene sequence: CDR1 SGHAT, CDR2 FQNNGV. CDR3 size: 17 residues. CDR3 DNA sequence: TGTGCCAGCAGCCCCCCTCGGGGTAGCGGGAGAAACTACGAGCAGTACTTC. Translating gives CASSPPRGSGRNYEQYF.

V and J are TRBV7-2 and TRBJ1-1, with TRBD1 as a possible D gene (6 bases). The germline V and J ends were trimmed by 7 bases and 6 bases, with 15 bases remaining between them. This CDR3 comprises 13 residues. The germline CDR1 and CDR2 sequences are SGHTA and FQGNSA. CDR3 region: CASKTGMIAEAFF. DNA for the CDR3: TGTGCCAGCAAAACAGGGATGATCGCTGAAGCTTTCTTT. Drawing the rest from reference TRBV7-2 and TRBJ1-1, the complete variable domain is GAGVSQSPSNKVTEKGKDVELRCDPISGHTALYWYRQSLGQGLEFLIYFQGNSAPDKSGLPSDRFSAERTGGSVSTLTIQRTQQEDSAVYLCASKTGMIAEAFFGQGTRLTVV.